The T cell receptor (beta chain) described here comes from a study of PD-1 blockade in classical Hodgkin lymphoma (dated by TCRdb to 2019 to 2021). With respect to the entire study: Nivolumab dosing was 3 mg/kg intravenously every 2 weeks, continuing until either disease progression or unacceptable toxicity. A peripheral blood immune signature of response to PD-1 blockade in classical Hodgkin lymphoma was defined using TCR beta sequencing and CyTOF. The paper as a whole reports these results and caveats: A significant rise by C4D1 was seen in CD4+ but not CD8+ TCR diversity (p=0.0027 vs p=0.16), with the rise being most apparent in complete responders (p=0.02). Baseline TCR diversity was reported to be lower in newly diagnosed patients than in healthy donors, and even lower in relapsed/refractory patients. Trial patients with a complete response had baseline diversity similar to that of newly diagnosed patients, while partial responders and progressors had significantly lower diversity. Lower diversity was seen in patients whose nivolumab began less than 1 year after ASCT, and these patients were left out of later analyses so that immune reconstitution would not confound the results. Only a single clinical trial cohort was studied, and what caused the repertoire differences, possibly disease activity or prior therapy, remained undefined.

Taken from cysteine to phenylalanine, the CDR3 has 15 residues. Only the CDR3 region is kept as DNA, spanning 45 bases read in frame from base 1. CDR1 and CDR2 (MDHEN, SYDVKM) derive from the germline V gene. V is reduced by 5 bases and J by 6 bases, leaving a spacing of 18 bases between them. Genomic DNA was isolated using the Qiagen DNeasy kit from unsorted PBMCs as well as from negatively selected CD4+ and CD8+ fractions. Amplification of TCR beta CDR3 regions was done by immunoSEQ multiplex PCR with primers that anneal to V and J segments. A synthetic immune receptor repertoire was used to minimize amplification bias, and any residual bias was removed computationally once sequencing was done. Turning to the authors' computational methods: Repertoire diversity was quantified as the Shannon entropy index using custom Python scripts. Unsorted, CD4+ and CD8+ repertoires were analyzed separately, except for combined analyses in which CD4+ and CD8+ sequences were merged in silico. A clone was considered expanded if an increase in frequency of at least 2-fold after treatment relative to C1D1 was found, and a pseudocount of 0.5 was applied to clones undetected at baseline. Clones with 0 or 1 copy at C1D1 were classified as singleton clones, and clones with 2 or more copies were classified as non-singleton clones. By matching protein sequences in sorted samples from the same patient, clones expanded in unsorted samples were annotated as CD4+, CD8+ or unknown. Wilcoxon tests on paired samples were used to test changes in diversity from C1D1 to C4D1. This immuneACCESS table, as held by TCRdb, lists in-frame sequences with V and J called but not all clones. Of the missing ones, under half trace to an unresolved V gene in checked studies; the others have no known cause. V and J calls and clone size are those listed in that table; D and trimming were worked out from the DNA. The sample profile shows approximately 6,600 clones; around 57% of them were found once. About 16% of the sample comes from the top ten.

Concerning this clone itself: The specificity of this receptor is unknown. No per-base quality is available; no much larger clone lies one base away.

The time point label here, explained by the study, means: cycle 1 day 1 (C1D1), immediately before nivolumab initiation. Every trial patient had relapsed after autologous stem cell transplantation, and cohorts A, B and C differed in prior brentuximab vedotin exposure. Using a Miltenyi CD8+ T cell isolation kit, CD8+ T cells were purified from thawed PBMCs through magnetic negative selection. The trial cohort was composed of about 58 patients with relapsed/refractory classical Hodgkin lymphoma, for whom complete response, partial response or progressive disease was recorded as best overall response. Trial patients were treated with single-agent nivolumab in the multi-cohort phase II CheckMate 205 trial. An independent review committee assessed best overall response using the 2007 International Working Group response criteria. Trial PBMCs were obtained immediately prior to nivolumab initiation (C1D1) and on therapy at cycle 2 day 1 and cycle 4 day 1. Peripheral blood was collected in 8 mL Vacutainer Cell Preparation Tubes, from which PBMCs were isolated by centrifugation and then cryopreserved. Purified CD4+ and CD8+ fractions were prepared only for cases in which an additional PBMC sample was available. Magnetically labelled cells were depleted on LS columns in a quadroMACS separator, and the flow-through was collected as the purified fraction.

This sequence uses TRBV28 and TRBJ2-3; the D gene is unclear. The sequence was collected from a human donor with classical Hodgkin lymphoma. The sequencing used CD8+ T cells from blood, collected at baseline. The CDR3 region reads CASSPPLITSDTQYF. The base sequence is TGTGCCAGCAGTCCGCCCCTCATAACTTCGGATACGCAGTATTTT.